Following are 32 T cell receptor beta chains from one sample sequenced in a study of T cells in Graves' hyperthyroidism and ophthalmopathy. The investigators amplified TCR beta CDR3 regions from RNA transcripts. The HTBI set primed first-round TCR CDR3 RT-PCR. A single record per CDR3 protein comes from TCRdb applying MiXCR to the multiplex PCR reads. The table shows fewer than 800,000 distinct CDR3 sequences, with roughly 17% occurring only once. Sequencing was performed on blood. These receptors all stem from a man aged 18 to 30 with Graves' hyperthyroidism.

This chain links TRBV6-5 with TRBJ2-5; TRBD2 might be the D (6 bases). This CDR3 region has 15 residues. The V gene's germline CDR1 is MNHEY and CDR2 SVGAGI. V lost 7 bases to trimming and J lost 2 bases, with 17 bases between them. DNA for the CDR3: TGTGCCAGCATTAGGCGGGGCTTGGGGCAAGAGACCCAGTACTTC. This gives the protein CASIRRGLGQETQYF.

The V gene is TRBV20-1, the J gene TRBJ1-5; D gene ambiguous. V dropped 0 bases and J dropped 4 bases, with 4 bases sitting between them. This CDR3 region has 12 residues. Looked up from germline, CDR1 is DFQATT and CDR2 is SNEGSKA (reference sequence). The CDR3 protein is CSARDPNQPQHF. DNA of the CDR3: TGCAGTGCTAGAGATCCGAATCAGCCCCAGCATTTT.

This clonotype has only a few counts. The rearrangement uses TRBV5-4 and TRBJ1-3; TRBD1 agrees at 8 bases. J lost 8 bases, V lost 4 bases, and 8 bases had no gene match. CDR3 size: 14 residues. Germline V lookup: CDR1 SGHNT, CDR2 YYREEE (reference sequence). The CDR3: CASSLGQEAHTIYF. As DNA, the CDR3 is TGTGCCAGCAGCCTGGGACAGGAGGCACACACCATATATTTT.

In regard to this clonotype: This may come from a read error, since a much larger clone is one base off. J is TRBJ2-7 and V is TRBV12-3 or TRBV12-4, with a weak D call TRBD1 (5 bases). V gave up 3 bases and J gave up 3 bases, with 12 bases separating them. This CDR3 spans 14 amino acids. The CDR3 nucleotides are TGTGCCAGCAGTTTGGTGGCAGGACACTACGAGCAGTACTTC. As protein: CASSLVAGHYEQYF.

CDR3 bases: TGCGCCAGCAGTGAGGGGATTTCTAGCGGGAGTGTTGTAGAGACCCAGTACTTC. Translated: CASSEGISSGSVVETQYF. This chain connects TRBV10-1 to TRBJ2-5, with 10 bases identical to TRBD2. This CDR3 region has 18 residues. With V trimmed by 2 bases and J by 4 bases, 13 bases remained unmatched. Germline values: CDR1 WNHNN, CDR2 SYGVQD (reference sequence).

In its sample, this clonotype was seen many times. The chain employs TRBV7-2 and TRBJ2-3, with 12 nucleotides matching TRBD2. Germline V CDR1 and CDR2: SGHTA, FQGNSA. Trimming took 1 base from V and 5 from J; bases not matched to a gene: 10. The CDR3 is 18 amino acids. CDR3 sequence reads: CASSLESLLAGGEDTQYF. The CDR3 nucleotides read TGTGCCAGCAGCTTAGAGAGTCTACTAGCGGGAGGCGAAGATACGCAGTATTTT.

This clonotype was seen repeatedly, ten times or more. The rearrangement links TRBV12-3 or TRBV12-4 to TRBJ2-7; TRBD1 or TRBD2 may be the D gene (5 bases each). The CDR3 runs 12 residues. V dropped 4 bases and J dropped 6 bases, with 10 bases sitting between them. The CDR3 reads CASSSGTPEQYF. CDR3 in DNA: TGTGCCAGCAGTTCCGGGACGCCCGAGCAGTACTTC.

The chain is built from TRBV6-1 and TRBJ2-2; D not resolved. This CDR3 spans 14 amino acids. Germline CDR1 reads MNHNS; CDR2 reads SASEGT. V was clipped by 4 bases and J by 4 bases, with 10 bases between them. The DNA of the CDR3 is TGTGCCAGCAGTGTCGTCCCGGGCACCGGGGAGCTGTTTTTT. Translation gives CASSVVPGTGELFF.

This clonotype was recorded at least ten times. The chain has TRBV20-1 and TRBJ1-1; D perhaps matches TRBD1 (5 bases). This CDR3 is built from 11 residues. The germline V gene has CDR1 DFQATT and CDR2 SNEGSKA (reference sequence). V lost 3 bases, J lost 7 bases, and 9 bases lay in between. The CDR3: CSASMGVEAFF. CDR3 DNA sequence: TGCAGTGCTAGTATGGGGGTTGAAGCTTTCTTT.

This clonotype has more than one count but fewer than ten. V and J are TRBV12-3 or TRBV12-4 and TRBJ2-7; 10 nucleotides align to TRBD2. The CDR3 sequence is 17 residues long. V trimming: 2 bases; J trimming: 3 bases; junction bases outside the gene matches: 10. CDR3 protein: CASSLRVLAGVHYEQYF. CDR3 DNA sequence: TGTGCCAGCAGTTTAAGGGTGCTAGCGGGAGTACACTACGAGCAGTACTTC.

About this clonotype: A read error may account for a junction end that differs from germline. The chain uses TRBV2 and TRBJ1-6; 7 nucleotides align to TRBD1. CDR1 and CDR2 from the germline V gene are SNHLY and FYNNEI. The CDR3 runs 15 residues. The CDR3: CASIRTGTAYSPLHF. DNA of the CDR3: TGTGCTAGCATCCGCACCGGGACAGCCTATTCACCCCTCCACTTT.

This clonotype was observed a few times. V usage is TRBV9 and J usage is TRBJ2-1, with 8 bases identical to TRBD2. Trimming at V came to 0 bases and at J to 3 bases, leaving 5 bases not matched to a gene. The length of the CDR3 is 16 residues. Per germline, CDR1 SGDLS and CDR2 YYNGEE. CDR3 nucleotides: TGTGCCAGCAGCGTAGCCGGGCGGGGGGTCTACAATGAGCAGTTCTTC. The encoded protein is CASSVAGRGVYNEQFF.

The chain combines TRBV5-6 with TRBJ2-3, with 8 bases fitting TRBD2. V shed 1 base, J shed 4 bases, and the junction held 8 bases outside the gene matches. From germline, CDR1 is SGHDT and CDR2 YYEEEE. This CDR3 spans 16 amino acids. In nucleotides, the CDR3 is TGTGCCAGCAGCTTGTATAGCGGGATTACTGCAGATACGCAGTATTTT. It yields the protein CASSLYSGITADTQYF.

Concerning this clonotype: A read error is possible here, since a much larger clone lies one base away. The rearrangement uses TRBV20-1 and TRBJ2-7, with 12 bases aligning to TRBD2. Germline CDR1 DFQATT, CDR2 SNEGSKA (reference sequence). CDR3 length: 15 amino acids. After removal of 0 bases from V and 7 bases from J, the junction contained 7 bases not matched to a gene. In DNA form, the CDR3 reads TGCAGTGCTAGAGAATCTAGCGGGAGGGCCGGTGAGCAGTACTTC. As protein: CSARESSGRAGEQYF.

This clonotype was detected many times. CDR3 region: CASSVGASGSREQFF. DNA of the CDR3: TGTGCCAGCAGCGTAGGGGCTAGCGGGAGTCGTGAGCAGTTCTTC. This sequence joins TRBV9 and TRBJ2-1; 10 bases are a match to TRBD2. The CDR3 length is 15 residues. CDR1 is SGDLS, CDR2 YYNGEE, per germline. Trimming cost V 0 bases and J 9 bases; bases outside gene matches: 6.

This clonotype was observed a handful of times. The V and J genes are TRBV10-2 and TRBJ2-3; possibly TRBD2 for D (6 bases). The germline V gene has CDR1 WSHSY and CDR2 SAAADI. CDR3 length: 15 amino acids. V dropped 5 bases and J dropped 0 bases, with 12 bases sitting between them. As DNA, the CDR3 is TGCGCCAGCAGTAGGGTAGCGGATAGCACAGATACGCAGTATTTT. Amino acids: CASSRVADSTDTQYF.

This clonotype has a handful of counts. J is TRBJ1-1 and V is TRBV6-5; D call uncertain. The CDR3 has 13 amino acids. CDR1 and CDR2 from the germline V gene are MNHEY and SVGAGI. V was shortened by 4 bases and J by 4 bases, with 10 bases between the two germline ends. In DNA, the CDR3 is TGTGCCAGCAGTTTCAGTGAGGGCACTGAAGCTTTCTTT. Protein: CASSFSEGTEAFF.

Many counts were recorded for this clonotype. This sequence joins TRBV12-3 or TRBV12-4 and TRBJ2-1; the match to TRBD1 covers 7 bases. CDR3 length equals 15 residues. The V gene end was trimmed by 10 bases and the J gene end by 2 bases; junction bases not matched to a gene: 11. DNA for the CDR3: TGTGCCACCAACCAAGGGGGCTTGCCCTACAATGAGCAGTTCTTC. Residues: CATNQGGLPYNEQFF.

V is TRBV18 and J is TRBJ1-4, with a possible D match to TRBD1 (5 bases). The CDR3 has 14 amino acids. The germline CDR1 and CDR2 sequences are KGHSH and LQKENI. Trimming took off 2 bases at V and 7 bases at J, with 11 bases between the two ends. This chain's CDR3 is CASSPWGLSEKLFF. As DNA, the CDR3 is TGTGCCAGCTCACCATGGGGGTTGAGTGAAAAACTGTTTTTT.

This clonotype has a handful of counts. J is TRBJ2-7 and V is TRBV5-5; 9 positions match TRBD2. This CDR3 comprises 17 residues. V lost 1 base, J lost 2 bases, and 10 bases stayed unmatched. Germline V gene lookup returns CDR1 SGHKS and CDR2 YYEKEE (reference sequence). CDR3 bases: TGTGCCAGCAGCTTGACACTAGTAGCGGGAGTTCCCTACGAGCAGTACTTC. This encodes CASSLTLVAGVPYEQYF.

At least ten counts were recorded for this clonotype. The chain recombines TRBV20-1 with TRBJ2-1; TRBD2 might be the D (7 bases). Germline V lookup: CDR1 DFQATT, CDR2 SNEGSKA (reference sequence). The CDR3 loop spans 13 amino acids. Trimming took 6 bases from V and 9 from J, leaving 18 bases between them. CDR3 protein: CSAAGGPRGEQFF. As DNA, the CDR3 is TGCAGTGCCGCCGGGGGGCCCAGGGGTGAGCAGTTCTTC.

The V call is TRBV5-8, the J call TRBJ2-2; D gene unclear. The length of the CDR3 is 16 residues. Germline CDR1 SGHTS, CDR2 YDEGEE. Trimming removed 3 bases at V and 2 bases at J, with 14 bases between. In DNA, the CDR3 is TGTGCCAGCAGCTCCTTACACGGACCTAACACCGGGGAGCTGTTTTTT. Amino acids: CASSSLHGPNTGELFF.

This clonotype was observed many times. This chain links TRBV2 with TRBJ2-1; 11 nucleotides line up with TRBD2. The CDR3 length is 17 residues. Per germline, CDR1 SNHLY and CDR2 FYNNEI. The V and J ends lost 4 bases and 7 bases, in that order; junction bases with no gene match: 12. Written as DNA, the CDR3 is TGTGCCAGCAGTGCCCTGACTAGCGGGACCCTCACAAATGAGCAGTTCTTC. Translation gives CASSALTSGTLTNEQFF.

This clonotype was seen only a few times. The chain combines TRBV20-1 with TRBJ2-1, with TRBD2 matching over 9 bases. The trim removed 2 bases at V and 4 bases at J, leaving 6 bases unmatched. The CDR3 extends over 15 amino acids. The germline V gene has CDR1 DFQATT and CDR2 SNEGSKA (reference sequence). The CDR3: CSARRVAGAYNEQFF. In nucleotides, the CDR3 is TGCAGTGCTAGACGCGTAGCGGGAGCGTACAATGAGCAGTTCTTC.

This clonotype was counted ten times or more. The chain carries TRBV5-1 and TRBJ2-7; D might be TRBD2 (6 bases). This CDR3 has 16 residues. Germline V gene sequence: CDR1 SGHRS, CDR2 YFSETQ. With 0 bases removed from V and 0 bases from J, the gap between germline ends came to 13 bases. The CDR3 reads CASSLAERASSYEQYF. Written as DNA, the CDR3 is TGCGCCAGCAGCTTGGCCGAGCGGGCCTCCTCCTACGAGCAGTACTTC. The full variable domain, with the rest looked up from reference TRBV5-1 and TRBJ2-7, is KAGVTQTPRYLIKTRGQQVTLSCSPISGHRSVSWYQQTPGQGLQFLFEYFSETQRNKGNFPGRFSGRQFSNSRSEMNVSTLELGDSALYLCASSLAERASSYEQYFGPGTRLTVT.

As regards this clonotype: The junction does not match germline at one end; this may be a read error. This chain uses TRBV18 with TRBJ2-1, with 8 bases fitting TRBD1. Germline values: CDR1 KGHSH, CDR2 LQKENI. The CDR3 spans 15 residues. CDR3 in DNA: TGTGTCAGCTCACCGACAGGGGTCCCCTACAATGAGCAGTTCTTC. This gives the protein CVSSPTGVPYNEQFF.

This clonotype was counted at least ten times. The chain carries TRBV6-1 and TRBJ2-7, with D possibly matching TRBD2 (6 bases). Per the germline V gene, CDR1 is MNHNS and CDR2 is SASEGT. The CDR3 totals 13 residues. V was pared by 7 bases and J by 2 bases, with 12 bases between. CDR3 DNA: TGTGCCAGCACCGCGGGGATCGCCTACGAGCAGTACTTC. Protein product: CASTAGIAYEQYF.

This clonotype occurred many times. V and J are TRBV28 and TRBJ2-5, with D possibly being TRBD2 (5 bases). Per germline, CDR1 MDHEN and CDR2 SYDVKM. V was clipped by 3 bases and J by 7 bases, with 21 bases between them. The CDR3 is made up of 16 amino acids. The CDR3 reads CASSFSRTPHGATQYF. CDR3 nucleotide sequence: TGTGCCAGCAGTTTCAGTAGGACTCCCCACGGAGCGACCCAGTACTTC.

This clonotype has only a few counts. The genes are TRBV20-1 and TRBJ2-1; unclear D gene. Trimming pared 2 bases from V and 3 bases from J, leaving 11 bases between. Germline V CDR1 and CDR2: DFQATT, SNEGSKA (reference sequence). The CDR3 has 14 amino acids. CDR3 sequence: CSARRLKVYNEQFF. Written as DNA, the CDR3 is TGCAGTGCTAGACGTCTCAAAGTCTACAATGAGCAGTTCTTC.

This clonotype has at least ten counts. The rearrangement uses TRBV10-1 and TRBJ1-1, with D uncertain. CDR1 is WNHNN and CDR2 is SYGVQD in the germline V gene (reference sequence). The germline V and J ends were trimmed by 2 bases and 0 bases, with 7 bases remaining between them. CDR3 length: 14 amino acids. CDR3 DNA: TGCGCCAGCAGTGAGGGGGTCATGAACACTGAAGCTTTCTTT. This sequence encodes CASSEGVMNTEAFF.

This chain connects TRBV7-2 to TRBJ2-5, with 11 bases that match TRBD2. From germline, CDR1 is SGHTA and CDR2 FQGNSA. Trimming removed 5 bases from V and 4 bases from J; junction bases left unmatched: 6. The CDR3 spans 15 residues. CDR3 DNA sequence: TGTGCCAGCAGCCTTACTAGCGGGAGTTCAGAGACCCAGTACTTC. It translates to CASSLTSGSSETQYF.

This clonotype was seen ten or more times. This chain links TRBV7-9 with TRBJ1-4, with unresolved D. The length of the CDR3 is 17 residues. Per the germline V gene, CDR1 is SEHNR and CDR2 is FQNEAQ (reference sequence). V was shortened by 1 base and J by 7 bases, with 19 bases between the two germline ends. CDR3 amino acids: CASSLGRRASNSEKLFF. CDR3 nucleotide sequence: TGTGCCAGCAGCTTAGGTCGCCGGGCTTCAAACTCTGAAAAACTGTTTTTT.